The rows below give T cell receptor beta chains drawn from one sample of a study of T cells in localized non-small cell lung cancer. The protocol was immunoSEQ multiplex PCR, while the TCRdb copy is restricted to in-frame clones and leaves out a portion. The repertoire holds fewer than 50,000 clones, with about 83% as singletons. This material consisted of PBMCs, taken before any cancer treatment. These TCRs come from a man between 35 and 75 years old with stage II lung adenocarcinoma. The CDR3 runs from the conserved cysteine through the conserved F or W. Each record gives: V gene, clone size, D gene, J gene, CDR3 DNA, CDR3 protein. The D gene is left open where the match is weak. Clone size is shown for a subset of rows, as once, few, many or a class of expanded clone.

TRBV11-2	few	NA	TRBJ1-4	TGTGCCAGCAGCCCAATGACCTATGAAAAACTGTTTTTT	CASSPMTYEKLFF
TRBV6-4	NA	TRBD1	TRBJ2-3	TGTGCCAGCTCCAGGGGGCAGGGCACAGATACGCAGTATTTT	CASSRGQGTDTQYF
TRBV7-6	NA	NA	TRBJ2-7	TGTGCCAGCAGCTTAGCGAGGGTCTCCTACGAGCAGTACTTC	CASSLARVSYEQYF
TRBV6-5	once	TRBD1	TRBJ1-4	TGTGCCAGCAGTACACAGGGGCGAGAACTGTTTTTT	CASSTQGRELFF
TRBV4-2	NA	NA	TRBJ2-3	TGTGCCAGCAGCCCTCCGGAGTGGGGAACCACAGATACGCAGTATTTT	CASSPPEWGTTDTQYF
TRBV6-6	once	NA	TRBJ2-2	TGTGCCAGCAGCCCGAAGGTAGAGTCCGGGGAGCTGTTTTTT	CASSPKVESGELFF
TRBV5-1	once	TRBD1	TRBJ1-2	TGCGCCAGCAGCAACGACAGGGGGCCATTGGGTGGCTACACCTTC	CASSNDRGPLGGYTF
TRBV2	NA	NA	TRBJ1-2	TGTGCCAGCAGCCCTATAGACAGCTATGGCTACACCTTC	CASSPIDSYGYTF
TRBV5-6	NA	NA	TRBJ2-5	TGTGCCAGCAGCTCACCAGAGACCCAGTACTTC	CASSSPETQYF
TRBV11-2	NA	NA	TRBJ2-6	TGTGCCAGCAGCTTACGCAGGGACGGGGCCAACGTCCTGACTTTC	CASSLRRDGANVLTF
TRBV4-2	NA	NA	TRBJ1-3	TGTGCCAGCAGGGGAGGAGGGTTGGCTGGAAACACCATATATTTT	CASRGGGLAGNTIYF
TRBV19	NA	NA	TRBJ1-5	TGTGCCAGTAGTTTCGGATCGAGGGATCAGCCCCAGCATTTT	CASSFGSRDQPQHF
TRBV5-4	NA	NA	TRBJ1-2	TGTGCCAGCAGCTTGCAACAGACTCACTATGGCTACACCTTC	CASSLQQTHYGYTF
TRBV28	NA	NA	TRBJ1-4	TGTGCCAGCAGTTGGACGGATGCAACTAATGAAAAACTGTTTTTT	CASSWTDATNEKLFF
TRBV2	NA	NA	TRBJ2-4	TGTGCCAGCAAACCCCCCCCCGGCCCCTGGTACTTC	CASKPPPGPWYF
TRBV6-1	few	TRBD2	TRBJ2-7	TGTGCCAGCAGTGAAGAGCGGGAGGGAGGCTACGAGCAGTACTTC	CASSEEREGGYEQYF
TRBV11-2	NA	TRBD1	TRBJ2-7	TGTGCCAGCAGCCCGGGACAGGTCTACGAGCAGTACTTC	CASSPGQVYEQYF
TRBV5-1	NA	TRBD2	TRBJ2-1	TGCGCCAGCAGCTTGGGGAGCGGGAGAAAAAATGAGCAGTTCTTC	CASSLGSGRKNEQFF
TRBV9	once	TRBD2	TRBJ2-3	TGTGCCAGCAGCGTAGAACTAGCGGGGGCAGATACGCAGTATTTT	CASSVELAGADTQYF
TRBV14	NA	NA	TRBJ2-2	TGTGCCAGCAGCCCGGGGCGAGCCGGGGAGCTGTTTTTT	CASSPGRAGELFF
TRBV5-1	NA	NA	TRBJ1-1	TGCGCCAGCAGCTTACAGGGTAACACTGAAGCTTTCTTT	CASSLQGNTEAFF
TRBV13	NA	TRBD1	TRBJ2-1	TGTGCCAGCAGCCCCCCGGACAGGGGTAATAATGAGCAGTTCTTC	CASSPPDRGNNEQFF
TRBV5-1	NA	NA	TRBJ2-1	TGCGCCAGCAGCTTGGAGTCTGGAAACCCCTACAATGAGCAGTTCTTC	CASSLESGNPYNEQFF
TRBV13	NA	TRBD1	TRBJ2-1	TGTGCCAGCAGCTCGCGGACAGGTTACAATGAGCAGTTCTTC	CASSSRTGYNEQFF
TRBV5-1	NA	TRBD2	TRBJ2-5	TGCGCCAGCAGCTTGGGGGGAGGGATACGGCAAGAGACCCAGTACTTC	CASSLGGGIRQETQYF
TRBV19	NA	TRBD1	TRBJ1-1	TGTGCCAGTAGTATGAGGGGGCCCGACACTGAAGCTTTCTTT	CASSMRGPDTEAFF
TRBV5-1	NA	TRBD2	TRBJ2-3	TGCGCCAGCAGCTTCTTAGCGGGGTCAGATACGCAGTATTTT	CASSFLAGSDTQYF